The rows below give T cell receptor beta chains drawn from one sample of a study of blood T cell repertoires in COVID-19. Clones were read by immunoSEQ multiplex PCR, and TCRdb kept only the in-frame ones, dropping some. Here the sample spans fewer than 400,000 clones, more than 75% being singletons. Sequencing was performed on PBMCs or T cells enriched from blood (not recorded which). The receptor source for this set is a woman aged 45-65 years who had recovered from COVID-19. The CDR3 runs from the conserved cysteine through the conserved F or W. D genes are given only for firm matches. Some rows have no size entry. The others give once, few or many, or a class for an expanded clone.

.	TRBV4-1	TRBJ1-3	19	.	TGCGCCAGCAGCCAAGATATTATGCCCCGCCGGAGCTCTGGAAACACCATATATTTT	CASSQDIMPRRSSGNTIYF
.	TRBV5-6	TRBJ1-3	13	.	TGTGCCAGCAGCTTGTATCAGGGAAACACCATATATTTT	CASSLYQGNTIYF
.	TRBV27	TRBJ1-2	14	TRBD1	TGTGCCAGCAGTAACCGGGACAGAGCCTATGGCTACACCTTC	CASSNRDRAYGYTF
once	TRBV24-1	TRBJ2-1	15	.	TGTGCCACCTCCCCACAGGGTGGCTCCTACAATGAGCAGTTCTTC	CATSPQGGSYNEQFF
.	TRBV7-2	TRBJ1-6	11	.	TGTGCCAGCAGCCTCGGGACACCCCTCCACTTT	CASSLGTPLHF
.	TRBV27	TRBJ1-5	16	.	TGTGCCAGCAGTTTACCTCCCGACAGATTCAATCAGCCCCAGCATTTT	CASSLPPDRFNQPQHF
once	TRBV2	TRBJ2-7	13	TRBD2	TGTGCCAGCACTAGCGGGGAGTTCTACGAGCAGTACTTC	CASTSGEFYEQYF
.	TRBV5-1	TRBJ2-1	16	TRBD2	TGCGCCAGCAGCCTAAGGACTAGCGGGACGCAGAATGAGCAGTTCTTC	CASSLRTSGTQNEQFF
.	TRBV5-1	TRBJ1-4	14	.	TGCGCCAGCAGCCTACAGGTCCCCAATGAAAAACTGTTTTTT	CASSLQVPNEKLFF
once	TRBV7-6	TRBJ2-2	18	TRBD2	TGTGCCAGCAGCCCAGAGGTGGGAAGGACTAGCGGCACCGGGGAGCTGTTTTTT	CASSPEVGRTSGTGELFF
.	TRBV5-8	TRBJ1-3	16	.	TGTGCCAGCAGCCACCGGGTGGCGGTTGGAGGAAACACCATATATTTT	CASSHRVAVGGNTIYF
.	TRBV7-9	TRBJ1-4	15	.	TGTGCCAGCAGCTTAGCCCAGGGGCCCAATGAAAAACTGTTTTTT	CASSLAQGPNEKLFF
.	TRBV18	TRBJ1-1	14	.	TGTGCCAGCTCGTGGACAGCCGAGAGAACTGAAGCTTTCTTT	CASSWTAERTEAFF
.	TRBV19	TRBJ1-5	14	.	TGTGCCAGTAATGGCGGGGGGAGCAATCAGCCCCAGCATTTT	CASNGGGSNQPQHF
.	TRBV24-1	TRBJ1-2	11	.	TGTGCCACTTTCAGTGGCTATGGCTACACCTTC	CATFSGYGYTF